The sample holds many counts of the clone carrying this TCR beta chain. Its specificity is not known. This sample was included in a study of T cells after yellow fever vaccination. Study context: Low-cell-number fractions underwent preparation using SMART-Seq v4 Ultra Low Input. Findings of the study overall: Post-booster samples contained most primary-vaccination clones (approximately 95% CD4, around 90% CD8). A small proportion of clonotypes was detected in both the CD4 and CD8 compartments. Weaker overall was a secondary response that nonetheless peaked faster, on day 5 versus 15.

Looked up from germline, CDR1 is SGHKS and CDR2 is YYEKEE (reference sequence). V shed 4 bases, J shed 0 bases, and the junction held 0 bases outside the gene matches. There are 13 residues in the CDR3. TCRdb recomputed calls from the 5' RACE reads with MiXCR, one row per CDR3 protein. The sample lists approximately 180,000 distinct CDR3 sequences; approximately 6.2% were seen once. This chain uses TRBV5-5 with TRBJ2-5; 7 positions agree with TRBD1. The TCR sequence derives from a man between 18 and 35 years old who received the YFV17D yellow fever vaccine. The source was CD4+ T cells sorted from PBMCs, collected on the day of the first yellow fever vaccination. CDR3 DNA sequence: TGTGCCAGCAGCGGGACAGACCAAGAGACCCAGTACTTC. This gives the protein CASSGTDQETQYF.